This T cell receptor beta chain came from a study of cytomegalovirus exposure and HLA in healthy donors. Study results and limitations: Analysis was carried out at a later point, and it linked a missense DCLRE1C variant to TCR beta V- and J-gene trimming. It was in a later analysis that TCR association rates were seen to vary by HLA locus, highest for DRB1 and lowest for HLA-C.

This clone is a singleton in its sample. Antigen specificity is unknown. V was pared by 3 bases and J by 7 bases, with 9 bases between. Germline CDR1 is GTSNPN and CDR2 is SVGIG (reference sequence). The CDR3 consists of 11 residues. Vbeta (60) and Jbeta (13) primers were used in the PCR. The table came from immunoSEQ multiplex PCR; TCRdb's copy has only in-frame clones and leaves some out. The profile shows hundreds of thousands of clones, just over 75% of them singletons. Sequencing was carried out using PBMCs. The J gene is TRBJ1-2, the V gene TRBV30; tentative D call: TRBD1 (5 bases). The TCR sequence derives from a woman in her sixties in good health and CMV-seropositive. In DNA form, the CDR3 reads TGTGCCTGGAGCCCGGGGGTTGGCTACACCTTC. It specifies CAWSPGVGYTF.